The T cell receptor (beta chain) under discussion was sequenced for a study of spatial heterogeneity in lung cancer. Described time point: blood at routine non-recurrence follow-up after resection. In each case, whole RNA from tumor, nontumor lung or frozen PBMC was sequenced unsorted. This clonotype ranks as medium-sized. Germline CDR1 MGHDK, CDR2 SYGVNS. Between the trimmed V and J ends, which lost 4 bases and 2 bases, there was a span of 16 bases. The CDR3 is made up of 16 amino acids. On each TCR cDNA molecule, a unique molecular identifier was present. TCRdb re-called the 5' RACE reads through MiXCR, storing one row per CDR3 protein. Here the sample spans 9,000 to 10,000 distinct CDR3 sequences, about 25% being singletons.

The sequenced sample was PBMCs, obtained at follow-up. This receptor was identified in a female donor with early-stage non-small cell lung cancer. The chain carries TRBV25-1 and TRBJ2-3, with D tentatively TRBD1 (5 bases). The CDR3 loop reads CASSGRGALHTDTQYF. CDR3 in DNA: TGTGCCAGCAGTGGGCGTGGGGCTCTCCACACAGATACGCAGTATTTT.